The subject of this entry is one T cell receptor beta chain. Its antigen remains unidentified. PCR involved 60 Vbeta and 13 Jbeta primers. Measured with immunoSEQ multiplex PCR; TCRdb has only the in-frame clones, and not every one. The sample has tens of thousands of clones, about 70% seen once. This record comes from a study of cytomegalovirus exposure and HLA in healthy donors. Study-wide context: As an earlier analysis found, about 179 million T cells yielded some 120 million unique TCR beta sequences.

Study-wide points: The productive fraction for most TCR beta V segments was about 90% or about 30% in an earlier analysis. A later analysis linked fewer than 20,000 TCR beta sequences to HLA alleles at 0.05 false discovery rate.

CDR1 and CDR2 (germline): SEHNR, FQNEAQ (reference sequence). V shed 1 base and J 4 bases; nucleotides not matched to a gene: 4. The CDR3 length is 17 residues. This chain joins TRBV7-9 and TRBJ2-6; 10 nucleotides align to TRBD1. Sequenced sample: PBMCs. The TCR originated in a male donor in good health and CMV-seropositive. CDR3 in DNA: TGTGCCAGCAGCTTAGGACAGGGGGCGTACGGGGCCAACGTCCTGACTTTC. It encodes CASSLGQGAYGANVLTF.